The next 5 T cell receptor beta chains were all read from a single sample in a study of shared clonotypes between healthy human individuals. Data came from immunoSEQ multiplex PCR; TCRdb stores just in-frame clones and leaves some out. The table records about 2.1 million clones, roughly 95% of them present only once. Naive CD8 cells lacked CD45RO, underwent positive selection for CCR7 and left out terminally differentiated effector memory CD45RA+ cells. The sequenced material came from naive CD8+ T cells from PBMCs. The receptors stem from a man aged 18 to 29 in good health. Some clones in this sample may be carry-over from other donors' samples.

This clone was detected a few times. Other DNA sequences in this specimen translate into the identical CDR3. The chain combines TRBV9 with TRBJ2-7, with 7 bases fitting TRBD2. CDR3 length: 15 residues. After removal of 0 bases from V and 2 bases from J, the junction contained 5 bases not matched to a gene. CDR1 is SGDLS and CDR2 is YYNGEE in the germline V gene. The CDR3 DNA sequence: TGTGCCAGCAGCGTAGGGGCTAGCGGTGCCTACGAGCAGTACTTC. As protein: CASSVGASGAYEQYF.

The chain combines TRBV4-3 with TRBJ1-2; TRBD1 might be the D (5 bases). The CDR3 is made up of 14 amino acids. CDR1 is LGHNA, CDR2 YSLEER, per germline. Trimming removed 4 bases at V and 6 bases at J, with 15 bases between. In nucleotides, the CDR3 is TGCGCCAGCAGCCTTCTGGGGTGGGGGAATGGCTACACCTTC. This codes for CASSLLGWGNGYTF.

The chain carries TRBV28 and TRBJ2-2, with D maybe TRBD1 (6 bases). Germline loops: CDR1 MDHEN, CDR2 SYDVKM. The CDR3 runs to 12 residues. Trimming removed 5 bases at V and 8 bases at J, with 9 bases between. CDR3 DNA: TGTGCCAGCAGTCAGGGGTTAGGGGAGCTGTTTTTT. Translating it yields CASSQGLGELFF. The whole variable domain, remainder taken from reference TRBV28 and TRBJ2-2, is DVKVTQSSRYLVKRTGEKVFLECVQDMDHENMFWYRQDPGLGLRLIYFSYDVKMKEKGDIPEGYSVSREKKERFSLILESASTNQTSMYLCASSQGLGELFFGEGSRLTVL.

The sample holds one count of this clone. The chain carries TRBV15 and TRBJ2-7; 7 bases match TRBD1. The V gene end was trimmed by 3 bases and the J gene end by 5 bases; junction bases not matched to a gene: 7. Germline CDR1 LNHNV, CDR2 YYDKDF (reference sequence). This CDR3 has 14 amino acids. CDR3 bases: TGTGCCACCAGCAGCCGACGACAGGGCCACGAGCAGTACTTC. It codes for CATSSRRQGHEQYF.

V and J are TRBV11-2 and TRBJ2-7, with D possibly being TRBD2 (5 bases). This CDR3 comprises 15 residues. Germline assignment: CDR1 SGHAT and CDR2 FQNNGV. V lost 7 bases to trimming and J lost 2 bases, with 18 bases between them. The CDR3 is CASTPVRRGTYEQYF. The CDR3, as DNA: TGTGCCAGCACTCCCGTAAGGAGAGGGACCTACGAGCAGTACTTC.